This record covers a single T cell receptor beta chain. The table lists this clonotype with a few counts. Its antigen is unknown. Base-call qualities are not available, and no considerably larger clone is one nucleotide away. Stable Graves' hyperthyroidism was defined as the absence of progression to ophthalmopathy over 18 months of follow-up. Hyperthyroidism patients were newly diagnosed, with disease duration under 2 months, and aged 18 to 65 years. Exclusion was applied to patients with uncontrolled infections, other autoimmune diseases, pregnancy or lactation. Clinical symptoms, serum thyroxine and TRAb, thyroid ultrasound, and orbital computed tomography formed the basis for the diagnoses. PBMCs were separated from 10 ml of fresh peripheral blood using Ficoll-Paque density gradient centrifugation. Total RNA was extracted with Trizol reagent, and quality was checked on an Agilent 2100 Bioanalyzer.

This sample stems from a study of T cells in Graves' hyperthyroidism and ophthalmopathy (dated by TCRdb to the late 2010s). About the full investigation: Peripheral blood was sampled at the time of initial diagnosis, prior to any treatment. TCR Vbeta CDR3 sequencing of approximately 140 peripheral blood samples (roughly 41 ophthalmopathy, 75 hyperthyroidism and approximately 17 progressor patients) is reported in the paper. TCR V-J signatures able to tell the groups apart were searched for in a discovery cohort of 100 patients, of whom approximately 40 had Graves' ophthalmopathy and more than 55 had stable Graves' hyperthyroidism. In addition, the study compared T-cell repertoires in thyroid tissue and in blood from about 6 Graves' hyperthyroidism patients. Once sampling was done, hyperthyroidism patients were given methimazole at a starting dose of 30 mg daily, whereas ophthalmopathy patients were given high-dose intravenous methylprednisolone. Whether ophthalmopathy could be predicted prospectively was tested in an independent validation cohort made up of 18 to 20 hyperthyroidism patients plus 17 patients who later progressed to ophthalmopathy. The 90 to 100 discovery patients were randomly split 7:3 into training and test sets.

The paper's findings and limits, for the study overall: In cross-validation, a model built on a 13 V-J signature told ophthalmopathy apart from stable hyperthyroidism with just under 90% sensitivity and approximately 84% specificity, and in testing the same model reached 80%/75%. Blood samples also contained most of the expanded thyroid clonotypes (frequency above 0.001), which suggests that blood repertoires may reflect thyroid immune responses. In validation, the model predicted progression to ophthalmopathy a median of about 6 months before onset, with 65% to 71% sensitivity and about 75% specificity. Sample size was not statistically predetermined, and blinding of investigators to group allocation was not performed.

The V and J ends are trimmed by 5 bases and 1 base, leaving 17 bases between them. The germline V gene encodes CDR1 LNHDA and CDR2 SQIVND (reference sequence). The CDR3 sequence holds 16 residues, the cysteine and phenylalanine included. The entry retains the CDR3 DNA only, 48 bases that are in frame from base 1. TCR beta CDR3 regions were amplified from RNA transcripts. The first round of RT-PCR for the TCR CDR3 was performed with the HTBI primer set and the Qiagen OneStep RT-PCR kit. A second multiplex PCR round built the libraries, followed by size selection and purification. Paired-end sequencing of the libraries was performed with 100 bp reads on an Illumina HiSeq2000. As for the authors' bioinformatics: SOAPnuke was used to process the raw data, with reads discarded if the reads contained adapters or uncalled bases, had a mean Phred below 15, or lacked an exact constant-primer or identifier match. COPE v1.2.5 was used to merge high-quality paired reads, and clonotypes were defined as unique nucleotide sequences. Clonotypes were aligned to IMGT TRBV, TRBD and TRBJ reference segments using MiTCR v1.1. Only V-J combinations with frequency above 0.0001, covering roughly 99% of repertoires, were analysed. A TCS score was defined as the ratio of F50 (clonal expansion) to E x V (chaos), with BLOSUM62-based TCRdist applied between CDR3 peptides within each V-J. Welch's t-statistics and random forest reduced roughly 530 V-J features to 13, which were used in a naive Bayes classifier (R e1071). TCRdb trimmed public reads at Q25 via fastp, called clones via MiXCR and kept in-frame beta chains. Merged by CDR3 protein, the rows form single entries marked with the most common genes and DNA. These V and J calls rely on TCRdb rather than the paper's analysis. This sample gives about 420,000 distinct CDR3 sequences in total; roughly an eighth of them show up just once. 5.3% of the sample comes from the top ten.

The chain was built from TRBV19 and TRBJ1-1; perhaps TRBD1 is the D gene, with 6 bases matching. The sequence was obtained from a woman between 18 and 29 years old with Graves' hyperthyroidism. Sequenced material: blood. In nucleotide form, the sequence is TGTGCCAGTAGTCATACAGAGGGGGGAAAGAACACTGAAGCTTTCTTT. The translation is CASSHTEGGKNTEAFF.